This T cell receptor (beta chain) was identified in a study of PD-1 blockade in classical Hodgkin lymphoma. Whole-study findings and limits: Complete responders had baseline diversity similar to newly diagnosed patients. Patients with an early start, nivolumab under 1 year after ASCT, were excluded. Reports indicated that newly diagnosed patients had lower baseline TCR diversity than healthy donors did. It was CD4+ TCR diversity, not CD8+, that rose significantly by C4D1.

Every patient experienced relapse after autologous stem cell transplantation, and brentuximab vedotin exposure varied. Thawed PBMCs underwent magnetic negative selection to yield purified CD4+ T cells. As to this clone: Antigen unknown.

The protocol was immunoSEQ multiplex PCR, while the TCRdb copy is restricted to in-frame clones and leaves out a portion. This sample has 26,000 or so clones, with about 83% found just once. The sequencing used CD4+ T cells from blood, collected at baseline. This clonotype was obtained from a human donor with classical Hodgkin lymphoma.

CDR3 in amino acids: CASSRTSGDSYEQYF. The CDR3 coding sequence is TGCGCCAGCAGCCGGACTAGCGGGGATAGCTACGAGCAGTACTTC. The rearrangement links TRBV5-1 to TRBJ2-7; TRBD2 matches 12 bases. There are 15 residues in the CDR3. V was clipped by 4 bases and J by 3 bases; unmatched bases: 5. CDR1 and CDR2 (germline): SGHRS, YFSETQ.